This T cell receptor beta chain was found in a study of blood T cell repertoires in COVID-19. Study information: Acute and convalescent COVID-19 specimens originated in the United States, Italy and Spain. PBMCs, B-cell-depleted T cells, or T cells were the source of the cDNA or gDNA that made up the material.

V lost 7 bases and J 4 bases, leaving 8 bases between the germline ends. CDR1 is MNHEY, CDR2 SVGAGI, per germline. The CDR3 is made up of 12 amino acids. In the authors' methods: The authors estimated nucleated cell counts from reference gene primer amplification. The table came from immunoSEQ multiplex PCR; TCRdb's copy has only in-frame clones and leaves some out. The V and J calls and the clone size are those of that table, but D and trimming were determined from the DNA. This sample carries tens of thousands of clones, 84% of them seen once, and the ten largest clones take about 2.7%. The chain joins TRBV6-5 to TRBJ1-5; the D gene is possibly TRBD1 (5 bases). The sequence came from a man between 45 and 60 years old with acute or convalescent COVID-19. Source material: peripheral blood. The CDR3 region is CASNPGNQPQHF. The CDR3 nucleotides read TGTGCCAGCAACCCAGGGAATCAGCCCCAGCATTTT.